This T cell receptor beta chain was captured by sequencing in a study of T cell changes during pregnancy in multiple sclerosis. Here immunoSEQ multiplex PCR was the method, and the copy in TCRdb shows in-frame clones only, minus some. The data show about 16,000 clones, 95% to 96% seen once. The germline gives CDR1 SNHLY, CDR2 FYNNEI. The CDR3 loop spans 10 amino acids. The V end lost 6 bases, the J end lost 8 bases, and 7 bases lay between the germline ends. The starting material was peripheral blood, obtained in the third trimester of pregnancy. The chain combines TRBV2 with TRBJ1-2, with D uncertain. This clonotype was obtained from a female donor with multiple sclerosis, enrolled in a pregnancy study. The CDR3 bases are TGTGCCAGCAGGAACAGAGGCTACACCTTC. Residues: CASRNRGYTF.